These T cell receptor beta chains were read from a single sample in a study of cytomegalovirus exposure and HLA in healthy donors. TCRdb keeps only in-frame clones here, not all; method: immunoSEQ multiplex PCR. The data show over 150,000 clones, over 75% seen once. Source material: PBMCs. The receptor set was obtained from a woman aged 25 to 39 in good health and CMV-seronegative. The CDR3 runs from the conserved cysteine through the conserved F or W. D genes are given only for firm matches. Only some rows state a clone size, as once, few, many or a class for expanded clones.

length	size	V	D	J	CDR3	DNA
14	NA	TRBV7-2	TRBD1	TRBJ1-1	CASSFTRGRGEAFF	TGTGCCAGCAGCTTTACCAGGGGGCGCGGTGAAGCTTTCTTT
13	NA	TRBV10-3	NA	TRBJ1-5	CAISGTSNQPQHF	TGTGCCATCAGTGGGACAAGCAATCAGCCCCAGCATTTT
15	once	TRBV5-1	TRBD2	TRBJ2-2	CASAVRREATGELFF	TGCGCCAGCGCCGTTCGGCGGGAGGCCACCGGGGAGCTGTTTTTT
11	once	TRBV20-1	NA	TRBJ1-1	CSASWEPEAFF	TGCAGTGCTAGTTGGGAGCCTGAAGCTTTCTTT
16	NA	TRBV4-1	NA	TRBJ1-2	CASSRVSLGGDLGYTF	TGCGCCAGCAGCCGAGTCTCCCTCGGGGGTGACCTAGGCTACACCTTC
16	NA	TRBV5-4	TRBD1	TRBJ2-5	CASSPVGQGAGETQYF	TGTGCCAGCAGCCCCGTTGGACAGGGGGCCGGGGAGACCCAGTACTTC
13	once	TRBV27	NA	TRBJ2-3	CASSLQGSDTQYF	TGTGCCAGCAGTTTACAGGGTTCAGATACGCAGTATTTT
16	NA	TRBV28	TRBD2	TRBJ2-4	CASSFKRGRSINIQYF	TGTGCCAGCAGTTTTAAGCGGGGGAGATCTATAAACATTCAGTACTTC
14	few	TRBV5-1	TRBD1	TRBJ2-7	CASSPTGTGWEQYF	TGCGCCAGCAGCCCAACCGGGACAGGGTGGGAGCAGTACTTC
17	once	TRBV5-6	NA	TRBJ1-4	CASSLTPGGVGNEKLFF	TGTGCCAGCAGCTTGACTCCGGGGGGGGTTGGGAATGAAAAACTGTTTTTT
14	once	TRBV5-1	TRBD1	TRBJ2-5	CASSLVGQQETQYF	TGCGCCAGCAGCTTGGTGGGACAGCAAGAGACCCAGTACTTC